This T cell receptor (delta chain) is from a study of Vδ1+ human thymocytes (dated by TCRdb to 2017 to 2018). As for the study more broadly: As a data resource, the study described the mRNA-level TRG and TRD CDR3 repertoires found in highly purified Vdelta1+ thymocytes taken from young children. Validation of the multiplex-based CDR3 amplicon strategy against 5'RACE-based CDR3 amplicon generation methods had been performed previously.

Thymic samples were depleted of alphabeta T cells, then CD3+ TCRVdelta1+ TCRVdelta2- thymocytes were FACS-sorted. Sorted Vdelta1+ thymocyte purity ranged from about 96% to 99.6%. Thymic specimens came from roughly 8 paediatric patients undergoing corrective cardiac surgery, aged from about 5 days to 16 months. The thymic tissue was dispersed, and mononuclear cells were isolated using a Histopaque-1077 density gradient. Staining used anti-TCRVdelta1 clone TS8.2, anti-TCRVdelta2 clone B6, anti-CD3 clone HIT3a and anti-TCRalphabeta clone IP26 antibodies. Relative to its sample, this clone is medium-sized (0.01 to 0.1%). It has no known antigen specificity. One base away there is no much larger clone; base qualities are not given. As encoded in the germline V gene, CDR1 is TSWWSYY while CDR2 is QGS. Counted from cysteine to phenylalanine, this CDR3 has 20 amino acids. The only DNA kept is the CDR3, 60 bases in frame from the first base. Relative to germline, V is missing 1 base and J is missing 0 bases, with 13 bases of the junction outside any gene match.

RNA was extracted with the RNeasy mini kit and reverse transcribed using Superscript III. CDR3 amplicons were produced by multiplex PCR using pooled V-gene forward primers and a constant-region reverse primer with Illumina adaptor overhangs. After gel purification, amplicons were indexed with Nextera index primers over about 8 extra PCR cycles and were then purified with AMPure XP beads. Libraries were sequenced on an Illumina MiSeq with paired-end 250 bp reads, dual indexing and roughly 20% PhiX spike-in. The study's processing was this. FastQC was used to quality check the reads, while ea-utils fastq-join merged the TRG read pairs. IMGT/HighV-QUEST was used to annotate the sequences, only productive sequences with an unambiguous V-gene assignment were kept, and clonotypes were defined as sequences sharing an identical CDR3 sequence. For downstream analysis, VDJtools 1.1.1, tcR 2.2.3, Treemap and vegan Shannon diversity in R 3.4.4 were used. TCRdb processed the public reads again with the CATT caller, after which rows with matching DNA were combined. The V and J calls, along with clone size, are taken from TCRdb and not from the paper's own processing. This sample gives roughly 25,000 delta-chain clones in total; 25% to 30% of them show up just once. Of the sample, roughly 1.4% is held by the ten largest clones.

What the research found in general, with its limitations: Because unexpected Vdelta2 sequences could lead to misinterpretation of bulk repertoire data, the authors recommended using highly purified populations and single-cell validation. Even though sort purity was high, around a fifth of thymic TRD sequences were Vdelta2 (and few were Vdelta3), which was not the case for the peripheral blood Vdelta1+ controls. Donors shared many TRG clonotypes (up to about 7x10^3), but TRD repertoires were essentially private, with at most 116 shared. The thymic TRG and TRD repertoires appeared highly polyclonal, with Gaussian CDR3 length distributions, in contrast to the oligoclonal repertoires of peripheral blood. No clustering by age or sex was observed, so analyses did not stratify donors by these variables.

The chain is encoded by TRDV1 joined to TRDJ1; 11 central bases correspond to TRDD3. Sequenced input: Vdelta1+ gamma-delta thymocytes from the thymus. What this sample's cell subset or site label stands for: FACS-sorted CD3+ TCRalphabeta- TCRVdelta1+ TCRVdelta2- thymocytes. The clonotype was recovered from a boy in the first two years of life who had congenital heart surgery. The sequenced DNA: TGTGCTCTTGGGGAACCCCGCGGTCTATGGGGGATACGCTACACCGATAAACTCATCTTT. Translated, this is CALGEPRGLWGIRYTDKLIF.